The clone carrying this TCR beta chain came up a few times. No antigen is known for it. The sample is drawn from a study of CD8 T cells in ankylosing spondylitis. Notes on the study in general: Matched ankylosing spondylitis synovial fluid reportedly contained a significantly enriched population of disease-linked clones. Ankylosing spondylitis blood seemed to carry a telltale TCR beta motif made of about 8 highly homologous variants.

CDR3 length: 16 residues. V was shortened by 6 bases and J by 3 bases, with 19 bases between the two germline ends. Quantitative barcoded 5'-RACE was used to prepare TCR beta libraries. TCRdb called the 5' RACE reads again in MiXCR, with one record for every CDR3 protein. Of about 360,000 distinct CDR3 sequences in the sample, about 20% were seen once. The sequenced sample was blood, either unsorted or a sorted T cell fraction (not recorded which). The clonotype originates from a male donor with ankylosing spondylitis or in good health (not recorded which). This sequence joins TRBV12-3 or TRBV12-4 and TRBJ2-3; D not resolved. CDR3 protein: CASSPPLSKETDTQYF. In DNA form, the CDR3 reads TGTGCCAGCAGCCCCCCCCTATCTAAGGAGACAGATACGCAGTATTTT.